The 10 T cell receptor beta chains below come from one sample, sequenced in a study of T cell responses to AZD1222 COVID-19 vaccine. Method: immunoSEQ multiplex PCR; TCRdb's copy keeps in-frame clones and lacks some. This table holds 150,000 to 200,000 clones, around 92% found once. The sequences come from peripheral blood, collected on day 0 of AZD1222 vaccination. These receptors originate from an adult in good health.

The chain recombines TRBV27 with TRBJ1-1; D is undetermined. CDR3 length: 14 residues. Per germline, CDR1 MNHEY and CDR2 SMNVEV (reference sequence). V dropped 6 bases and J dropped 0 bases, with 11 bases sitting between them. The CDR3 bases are TGTGCCAGCAGCTGGACCGTCATGAACACTGAAGCTTTCTTT. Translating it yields CASSWTVMNTEAFF.

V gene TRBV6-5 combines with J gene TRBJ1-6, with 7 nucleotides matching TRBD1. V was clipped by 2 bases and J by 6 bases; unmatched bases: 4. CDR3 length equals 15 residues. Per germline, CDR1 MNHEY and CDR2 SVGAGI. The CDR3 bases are TGTGCCAGCAGTTACACCAGGGACAGTAATTCACCCCTCCACTTT. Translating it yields CASSYTRDSNSPLHF.

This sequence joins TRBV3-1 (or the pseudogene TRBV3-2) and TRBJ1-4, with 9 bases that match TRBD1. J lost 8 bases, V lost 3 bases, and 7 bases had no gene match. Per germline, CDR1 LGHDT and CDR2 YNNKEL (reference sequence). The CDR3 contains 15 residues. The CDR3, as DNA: TGTGCCAGCAGCCAGGGGACAGGGTATGGGGAAAAACTGTTTTTT. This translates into CASSQGTGYGEKLFF.

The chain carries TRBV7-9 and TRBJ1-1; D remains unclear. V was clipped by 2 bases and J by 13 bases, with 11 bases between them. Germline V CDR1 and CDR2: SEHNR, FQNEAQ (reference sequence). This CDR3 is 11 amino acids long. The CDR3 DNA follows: TGTGCCAGCAGCTTAAGCCTGAATATTTTCTTT. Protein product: CASSLSLNIFF.

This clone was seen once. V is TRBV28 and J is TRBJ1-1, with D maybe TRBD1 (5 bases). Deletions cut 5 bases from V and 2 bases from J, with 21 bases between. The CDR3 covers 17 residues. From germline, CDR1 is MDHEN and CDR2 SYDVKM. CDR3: CASSPAQRNTGNTEAFF. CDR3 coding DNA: TGTGCCAGCAGTCCTGCTCAAAGAAATACAGGTAACACTGAAGCTTTCTTT.

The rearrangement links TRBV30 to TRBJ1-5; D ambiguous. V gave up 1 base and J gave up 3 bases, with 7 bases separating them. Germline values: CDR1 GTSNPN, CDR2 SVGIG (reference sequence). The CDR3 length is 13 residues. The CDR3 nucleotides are TGTGCCTGGAGTGCTAACCACAATCAGCCCCAGCATTTT. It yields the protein CAWSANHNQPQHF.

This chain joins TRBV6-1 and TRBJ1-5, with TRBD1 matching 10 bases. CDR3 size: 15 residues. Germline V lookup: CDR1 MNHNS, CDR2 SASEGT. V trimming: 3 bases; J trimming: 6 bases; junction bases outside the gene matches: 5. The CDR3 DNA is TGTGCCAGCAGTGAGGACAGGGGGTTTTCTCAGCCCCAGCATTTT. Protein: CASSEDRGFSQPQHF.

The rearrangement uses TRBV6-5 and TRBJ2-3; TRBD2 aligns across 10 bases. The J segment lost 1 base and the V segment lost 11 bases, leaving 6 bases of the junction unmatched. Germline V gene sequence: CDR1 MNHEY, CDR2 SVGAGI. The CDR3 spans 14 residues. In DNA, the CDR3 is TGTGCCTTCAGCGGGAGGGTGGGCACAGATACGCAGTATTTT. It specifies CAFSGRVGTDTQYF.

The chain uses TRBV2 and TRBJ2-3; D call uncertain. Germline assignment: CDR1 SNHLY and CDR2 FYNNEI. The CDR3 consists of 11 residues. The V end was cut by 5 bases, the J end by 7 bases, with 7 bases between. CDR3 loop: CASSLPNTQYF. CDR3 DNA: TGTGCCAGCAGTCTGCCTAATACGCAGTATTTT.

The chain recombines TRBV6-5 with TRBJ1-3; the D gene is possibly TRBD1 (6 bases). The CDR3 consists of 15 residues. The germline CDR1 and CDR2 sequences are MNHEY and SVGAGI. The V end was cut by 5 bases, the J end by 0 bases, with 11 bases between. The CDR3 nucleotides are TGTGCCAGCAGTAGGGACATTTTCTCTGGAAACACCATATATTTT. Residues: CASSRDIFSGNTIYF.